Below are 31 T cell receptor beta chains sequenced from a single sample in a study of T cell responses to AZD1222 COVID-19 vaccine. The table came from immunoSEQ multiplex PCR; TCRdb's copy has only in-frame clones and leaves some out. The repertoire holds roughly 180,000 clones, with roughly 87% as singletons. Specimen: peripheral blood, collected on day 0 of AZD1222 vaccination. Receptors originate from an adult in good health.

In this sample, this clone turned up once. The V gene is TRBV19, the J gene TRBJ1-5; D is undetermined. Germline V gene sequence: CDR1 LNHDA, CDR2 SQIVND (reference sequence). V lost 3 bases and J lost 0, with 9 bases in between. The CDR3 has 15 amino acids. The CDR3, as DNA: TGTGCCAGTAGTATCTGGTCTCGTAGCAATCAGCCCCAGCATTTT. It yields the protein CASSIWSRSNQPQHF. The full variable domain, in which reference TRBV19 and TRBJ1-5 provide the parts outside the CDR3, is DGGITQSPKYLFRKEGQNVTLSCEQNLNHDAMYWYRQDPGQGLRLIYYSQIVNDFQKGDIAEGYSVSREKKESFPLTVTSAQKNPTAFYLCASSIWSRSNQPQHFGDGTRLSIL.

This chain uses TRBV7-9 with TRBJ1-1, with D hard to call. CDR3 size: 14 residues. V lost 4 bases, J lost 1 base, and 10 bases lay in between. CDR1 and CDR2 from the germline V gene are SEHNR and FQNEAQ (reference sequence). The CDR3 reads CASSSVGPNTEAFF. DNA of the CDR3: TGTGCCAGCAGCTCAGTAGGCCCGAACACTGAAGCTTTCTTT.

Of note for this clone: This sample includes further DNA sequences coding for the same CDR3. This rearrangement joins TRBV7-3 to TRBJ2-2; the D gene is possibly TRBD2 (6 bases). This CDR3 region has 15 residues. The V gene's germline CDR1 is SGHTA and CDR2 FQGTGA. V dropped 0 bases and J dropped 1 base, with 6 bases sitting between them. Written as DNA, the CDR3 is TGTGCCAGCAGCTTAACCGGGGGGAACACCGGGGAGCTGTTTTTT. It specifies CASSLTGGNTGELFF. The entire variable domain, with the rest obtained from reference TRBV7-3 and TRBJ2-2, is as follows: GAGVSQTPSNKVTEKGKYVELRCDPISGHTALYWYRQSLGQGPEFLIYFQGTGAADDSGLPNDRFFAVRPEGSVSTLKIQRTERGDSAVYLCASSLTGGNTGELFFGEGSRLTVL.

The chain is built from TRBV10-1 and TRBJ2-1; 14 bases are shared with TRBD2. Per the germline V gene, CDR1 is WNHNN and CDR2 is SYGVQD (reference sequence). This CDR3 is built from 16 residues. V lost 6 bases, J lost 6 bases, and 7 bases stayed unmatched. CDR3 residues: CASSRPTSGRANEQFF. DNA for the CDR3: TGCGCCAGCAGCCGCCCGACTAGCGGGAGGGCCAATGAGCAGTTCTTC.

V is TRBV4-1 and J is TRBJ1-5; D ambiguous. The CDR3 is 16 residues long. V dropped 0 bases and J dropped 6 bases, with 15 bases sitting between them. Germline CDR1 is MGHRA and CDR2 is YSYEKL. The CDR3 region is CASSQEWPDGSQPQHF. Here the CDR3 DNA reads TGCGCCAGCAGCCAAGAGTGGCCCGATGGGAGTCAGCCCCAGCATTTT.

The rearrangement joins TRBV15 to TRBJ2-2, with 7 bases that match TRBD2. The ends lost 1 base at V and 4 bases at J; junction bases unmatched: 6. In germline, CDR1 is LNHNV, CDR2 YYDKDF (reference sequence). CDR3 length equals 16 residues. The CDR3 DNA sequence: TGTGCCACCAGCAGAGGAGATGCGGGAGTCACCGGGGAGCTGTTTTTT. It yields the protein CATSRGDAGVTGELFF.

V and J are TRBV7-8 and TRBJ2-5; possible D gene TRBD2, 5 bases. The germline gives CDR1 SGHVS, CDR2 FQNEAQ. Trimming left V 5 bases short and J 5 bases short, with 24 bases between. The CDR3 extends over 17 amino acids. The CDR3 DNA reads TGTGCCAGCAGCCTCAAGGCTGGCGGGCCGTTCGGGGAGACCCAGTACTTC. Amino acid sequence: CASSLKAGGPFGETQYF.

The gene calls are TRBV5-1 and TRBJ2-7; D not certain. There are 14 residues in the CDR3. The germline V gene has CDR1 SGHRS and CDR2 YFSETQ. V was pared by 4 bases and J by 0 bases, with 11 bases between. CDR3 amino acids: CASSPLRGSYEQYF. For the CDR3, the DNA is TGCGCCAGCAGCCCCCTCCGAGGCTCCTACGAGCAGTACTTC.

This chain uses TRBV19 with TRBJ1-5; 7 positions agree with TRBD1. CDR1 is LNHDA, CDR2 SQIVND, per germline (reference sequence). The CDR3 is made up of 13 amino acids. V lost 10 bases, J lost 2 bases, and 5 bases stayed unmatched. The CDR3 DNA sequence: TGTGCCACCCGACAGGGTGGCAATCAGCCCCAGCATTTT. Its protein is CATRQGGNQPQHF.

This clone occurred a few times. The chain combines TRBV10-3 with TRBJ2-7, with a weak D call TRBD1 (5 bases). Germline V gives CDR1 ENHRY, CDR2 SYGVKD. The CDR3 is 13 amino acids. The ends were cut back, 5 bases at V and 3 bases at J, with 11 bases in the middle. CDR3 nucleotides: TGTGCCATCAGTTCAGACAGTTTCTACGAGCAGTACTTC. This translates into CAISSDSFYEQYF.

The CDR3 nucleotides read TGTGCCAGTAGTCTCGGCGGTGTGGGCGGCGAGCGGATCAATGAGCAGTTCTTC. Protein sequence: CASSLGGVGGERINEQFF. The V gene is TRBV19, the J gene TRBJ2-1; possibly TRBD2 for D (5 bases). The CDR3 length is 18 residues. Germline loops: CDR1 LNHDA, CDR2 SQIVND (reference sequence). Trimming removed 5 bases at V and 6 bases at J, with 26 bases between.

The chain recombines TRBV20-1 with TRBJ2-1; possibly TRBD1 for D (6 bases). Trimming removed 7 bases at V and 6 bases at J, with 7 bases between. This CDR3 is 10 amino acids long. From germline, CDR1 is DFQATT and CDR2 SNEGSKA (reference sequence). CDR3 loop: CSGGLNEQFF. For the CDR3, the DNA is TGCAGTGGGGGGCTCAATGAGCAGTTCTTC.

The chain combines TRBV5-1 with TRBJ2-7; D is possibly TRBD1 (5 bases). This CDR3 spans 15 amino acids. Trimming cost V 2 bases and J 3 bases, with 15 bases left between them. Germline V gene sequence: CDR1 SGHRS, CDR2 YFSETQ. The CDR3 protein is CASSLFSPGNYEQYF. The DNA of the CDR3 is TGCGCCAGCAGCTTATTTTCCCCAGGGAACTACGAGCAGTACTTC.

V usage is TRBV28 and J usage is TRBJ1-3; no definite D call. Deletions cut 6 bases from V and 0 bases from J, with 3 bases between. The CDR3 has 12 amino acids. The germline V gene encodes CDR1 MDHEN and CDR2 SYDVKM. CDR3 coding DNA: TGTGCCAGCAGGAGCTCTGGAAACACCATATATTTT. Translating it yields CASRSSGNTIYF.

This chain connects TRBV5-4 to TRBJ2-7; D gene ambiguous. The CDR3 has 13 residues. The V end lost 4 bases, the J end lost 3 bases, and 11 bases lay between the germline ends. Germline lookup yields CDR1 SGHNT and CDR2 YYREEE (reference sequence). Written as DNA, the CDR3 is TGTGCCAGCAGCCCAGACCCAAACTACGAGCAGTACTTC. Translation gives CASSPDPNYEQYF.

This chain connects TRBV11-2 to TRBJ1-1; no reliable D call. Trimming took 4 bases from V and 1 from J, leaving 10 bases between them. In germline, CDR1 is SGHAT, CDR2 FQNNGV. The CDR3 extends over 14 amino acids. Written as DNA, the CDR3 is TGTGCCAGCAGCTCACCACCCGGGAACACTGAAGCTTTCTTT. It is translated as CASSSPPGNTEAFF.

The rearrangement links TRBV7-9 to TRBJ2-7; 9 bases agree with TRBD2. CDR1 and CDR2 (germline): SEHNR, FQNEAQ (reference sequence). J lost 0 bases, V lost 0 bases, and 9 bases had no gene match. This CDR3 has 18 amino acids. The CDR3 region has the DNA TGTGCCAGCAGCTTAGCGACTGGATTAGCGGGAGACTCCTACGAGCAGTACTTC. Encoded protein: CASSLATGLAGDSYEQYF.

This clone was found once. This chain connects TRBV7-9 to TRBJ1-6; D is unclear. Per the germline V gene, CDR1 is SEHNR and CDR2 is FQNEAQ (reference sequence). The CDR3 has 15 residues. The V end lost 4 bases, the J end lost 13 bases, and 20 bases lay between the germline ends. CDR3 DNA sequence: TGTGCCAGCAGCTCATCTGTAGGCTCTGAAACGCCCCTCCACTTT. Amino acids: CASSSSVGSETPLHF.

CDR3 sequence: CSAHRDFWPYF. The CDR3 nucleotides read TGCAGTGCTCACCGGGACTTCTGGCCGTATTTT. The chain carries TRBV20-1 and TRBJ2-3; TRBD2 might be the D (6 bases). The CDR3 consists of 11 residues. Germline V gene data show CDR1 as DFQATT and CDR2 as SNEGSKA (reference sequence). The V end lost 5 bases, the J end lost 14 bases, and 17 bases lay between the germline ends.

The genes are TRBV4-1 and TRBJ2-1; 12 bases map to TRBD2. V lost 4 bases and J lost 8; bases outside the gene matches: 9. This CDR3 comprises 16 residues. Germline values: CDR1 MGHRA, CDR2 YSYEKL. The DNA for the CDR3 is TGCGCCAGCAGCCTCGGCCCGACTAGCGGGAGTTATGAGCAGTTCTTC. Translating it yields CASSLGPTSGSYEQFF.

CDR3 sequence: CASSQAGTGAGYGGAFF. The CDR3 nucleotides read TGCGCCAGCAGTCAAGCTGGGACAGGGGCGGGGTATGGGGGAGCTTTCTTT. This chain links TRBV5-1 with TRBJ1-1; 10 bases line up with TRBD1. With 5 bases clipped from V and 10 bases from J, the junction kept 20 bases outside the gene matches. CDR1 SGHRS and CDR2 YFSETQ come from the germline V gene. The CDR3 consists of 17 residues.

This clone was recorded only once. The gene calls are TRBV5-8 and TRBJ2-4; the D is unclear. Germline V gene data show CDR1 as SGHTS and CDR2 as YDEGEE. The V and J ends lost 3 bases and 1 base respectively, with 11 bases between them. CDR3 size: 15 residues. Written as DNA, the CDR3 is TGTGCCAGCAGCTATCACCTCGTCGCCAAAAACATTCAGTACTTC. Protein product: CASSYHLVAKNIQYF.

The rearrangement uses TRBV6-5 and TRBJ2-1; D call uncertain. The CDR3 has 13 amino acids. V was trimmed by 8 bases and J by 4 bases, leaving 12 bases between them. CDR1 is MNHEY and CDR2 is SVGAGI in the germline V gene. The CDR3: CASRQNLYNEQFF. The CDR3 DNA is TGTGCCAGCCGGCAAAACCTATACAATGAGCAGTTCTTC.

This clone came up once. The same CDR3 is also encoded by other DNA sequences in this sample. The chain joins TRBV9 to TRBJ1-1, with a weak D call TRBD1 (5 bases). The CDR3 contains 14 residues. Trimming cost V 2 bases and J 1 base, with 9 bases left between them. Germline CDR1 reads SGDLS; CDR2 reads YYNGEE. The CDR3 sequence: CASSVGTGNTEAFF. DNA of the CDR3: TGTGCCAGCAGCGTGGGAACAGGGAACACTGAAGCTTTCTTT.

The J gene is TRBJ2-3, the V gene TRBV5-1, with 7 nucleotides matching TRBD1. Germline loops: CDR1 SGHRS, CDR2 YFSETQ. V dropped 1 base and J dropped 4; count of bases not matched to a gene: 6. The CDR3 length is 15 residues. Here the CDR3 reads CASSLRGGRSDTQYF. The CDR3 DNA follows: TGCGCCAGCAGCTTGCGAGGGGGCCGCTCAGATACGCAGTATTTT.

The chain couples TRBV5-5 to TRBJ2-7; D is ambiguous. Germline V gene lookup returns CDR1 SGHKS and CDR2 YYEKEE (reference sequence). The CDR3 loop spans 14 amino acids. V was trimmed by 0 bases and J by 6 bases, leaving 13 bases between them. The CDR3 protein is CASSLASRRGEQYF. CDR3 sequence (DNA): TGTGCCAGCAGCTTGGCCAGCCGGAGAGGCGAGCAGTACTTC.

The CDR3 protein is CASSQRGAKNIQYF. The DNA of the CDR3 is TGTGCCAGCAGCCAGCGGGGGGCCAAAAACATTCAGTACTTC. This chain joins TRBV3-1 (or the pseudogene TRBV3-2) and TRBJ2-4; 7 bases line up with TRBD2. The CDR3 has 14 amino acids. V lost 3 bases, J lost 1 base, and 0 bases stayed unmatched. From germline, CDR1 is LGHDT and CDR2 YNNKEL (reference sequence).

V gene TRBV30 combines with J gene TRBJ2-7; 16 nucleotides align to TRBD2. This CDR3 spans 13 amino acids. The V and J ends lost 2 bases and 12 bases, in that order; junction bases with no gene match: 4. The V gene's germline CDR1 is GTSNPN and CDR2 SVGIG (reference sequence). CDR3 sequence: CAWSPGLAGGGYF. DNA of the CDR3: TGTGCCTGGAGTCCGGGACTAGCGGGAGGGGGGTACTTC.

V and J are TRBV15 and TRBJ1-6, with D perhaps matching TRBD1 (5 bases). CDR1 is LNHNV, CDR2 YYDKDF, per germline (reference sequence). The length of the CDR3 is 14 residues. Trimming removed 2 bases from V and 9 bases from J, with 11 bases in between. The CDR3 DNA sequence: TGTGCCACCAGCAGACAGGGTGAATCTTCACCCCTCCACTTT. Translated, it gives CATSRQGESSPLHF.

This CDR3 reads CASSVQGEGANVLTF. CDR3 nucleotide sequence: TGTGCCAGCAGCGTACAGGGCGAGGGGGCCAACGTCCTGACTTTC. This sequence joins TRBV5-4 and TRBJ2-6, with D possibly TRBD1 on 6 matching bases. Per germline, CDR1 SGHNT and CDR2 YYREEE (reference sequence). The V end lost 4 bases, the J end lost 4 bases, and 12 bases lay between the germline ends. The CDR3 length is 15 residues. The full variable domain, its missing parts supplied by reference TRBV5-4 and TRBJ2-6, is ETGVTQSPTHLIKTRGQQVTLRCSSQSGHNTVSWYQQALGQGPQFIFQYYREEENGRGNFPPRFSGLQFPNYSSELNVNALELDDSALYLCASSVQGEGANVLTFGAGSRLTVL.

The CDR3 sequence is CASSWGGDEQYF. CDR3 DNA: TGCGCCAGCAGCTGGGGAGGGGACGAGCAGTACTTC. The chain employs TRBV5-1 and TRBJ2-7; 7 nucleotides line up with TRBD2. The V segment lost 3 bases and the J segment 5 bases; nucleotides outside the gene matches: 2. Germline CDR1 SGHRS, CDR2 YFSETQ. This CDR3 contains 12 residues.